The 8 T cell receptor beta chains below all came from one sample that was sequenced in a study of T cell responses to AZD1222 COVID-19 vaccine. The repertoire was sequenced with immunoSEQ multiplex PCR; TCRdb's copy has only in-frame clones and lacks some. This table has 110,000 or so clones, about nine tenths appearing once. The sequences come from peripheral blood, collected on day 0 of MenACWY control vaccination. The receptors were sampled from an adult in good health.

The rearrangement joins TRBV29-1 to TRBJ1-2; D is undetermined. Trimming pared 6 bases from V and 4 bases from J, leaving 15 bases between. This CDR3 comprises 13 residues. CDR1 is SQVTM, CDR2 ANQGSEA, per germline. The CDR3 region is CSVMQPQAYGYTF. As DNA, the CDR3 is TGCAGCGTAATGCAACCCCAGGCCTATGGCTACACCTTC.

This clone was observed a single time. The rearrangement uses TRBV7-2 and TRBJ2-5; the D gene is possibly TRBD2 (6 bases). CDR1 is SGHTA, CDR2 FQGNSA, per germline. V was pared by 9 bases and J by 2 bases, with 10 bases between. The CDR3 spans 12 residues. The CDR3 here is CARVGGQETQYF. The CDR3 nucleotides are TGTGCCAGAGTAGGAGGGCAAGAGACCCAGTACTTC.

This rearrangement joins TRBV28 to TRBJ1-4, with TRBD1 matching over 7 bases. The CDR3 spans 13 residues. Per germline, CDR1 MDHEN and CDR2 SYDVKM. The trim removed 8 bases at V and 5 bases at J, leaving 5 bases unmatched. The CDR3 region is CASGGTENEKLFF. CDR3 nucleotides: TGTGCCAGCGGAGGGACAGAGAATGAAAAACTGTTTTTT.

About this clone: Within the sample, other DNA sequences also encode this same CDR3. The rearrangement links TRBV7-9 to TRBJ1-5; D gene uncertain. The germline gives CDR1 SEHNR, CDR2 FQNEAQ (reference sequence). V was shortened by 5 bases and J by 2 bases, with 7 bases between the two germline ends. The CDR3 spans 13 residues. Here the CDR3 reads CASSLRGNQPQHF. CDR3 DNA: TGTGCCAGCAGCCTAAGGGGCAATCAGCCCCAGCATTTT.

The chain has TRBV5-1 and TRBJ2-7, with D perhaps matching TRBD1 or TRBD2 (6 bases each). The CDR3 sequence is 15 residues long. Germline V gene sequence: CDR1 SGHRS, CDR2 YFSETQ. V lost 0 bases, J lost 6 bases, and 16 bases lay in between. The CDR3 sequence: CASSLALQGGIEQYF. As DNA, the CDR3 is TGCGCCAGCAGCTTGGCCCTGCAAGGGGGGATCGAGCAGTACTTC.

The chain recombines TRBV5-4 with TRBJ2-7; TRBD2 matches 10 bases. V dropped 4 bases and J dropped 3; count of bases not matched to a gene: 10. The CDR3 contains 16 residues. Germline loops: CDR1 SGHNT, CDR2 YYREEE (reference sequence). For the CDR3, the DNA is TGTGCCAGCAGCCAACTCTTCCCTAGCGGGGGCTACGAGCAGTACTTC. Translating gives CASSQLFPSGGYEQYF. Variable domain in full (rest from reference TRBV5-4 and TRBJ2-7): ETGVTQSPTHLIKTRGQQVTLRCSSQSGHNTVSWYQQALGQGPQFIFQYYREEENGRGNFPPRFSGLQFPNYSSELNVNALELDDSALYLCASSQLFPSGGYEQYFGPGTRLTVT.

J is TRBJ1-1 and V is TRBV7-2, with 7 bases fitting TRBD1. This CDR3 is 16 amino acids long. Germline CDR1 SGHTA, CDR2 FQGNSA. V trimming: 5 bases; J trimming: 1 base; junction bases outside the gene matches: 10. The CDR3 region is CASSIPGTAANTEAFF. Here the CDR3 DNA reads TGTGCCAGCAGCATTCCCGGGACAGCAGCGAACACTGAAGCTTTCTTT.

The rearrangement links TRBV20-1 to TRBJ2-5; D gene ambiguous. Trimming took off 0 bases at V and 6 bases at J, with 5 bases between the two ends. CDR3 size: 11 residues. The V gene's germline CDR1 is DFQATT and CDR2 SNEGSKA (reference sequence). CDR3 amino acids: CSARDLQTQYF. The CDR3 bases are TGCAGTGCTAGAGATCTCCAGACCCAGTACTTC.